One and the same sample provided the 21 T cell receptor beta chains below, sequenced in a study of blood T cell repertoires in COVID-19. Method: immunoSEQ multiplex PCR; TCRdb's copy keeps in-frame clones and lacks some. The sample lists about 39,000 clones, approximately 78% seen once, with about 9% in the top ten. The specimen sequenced was peripheral blood. These receptors all stem from a man aged 60 to 69 in a cohort sampled during active COVID-19.

The V gene is TRBV19, the J gene TRBJ2-5; 8 nucleotides match TRBD2. Looked up from germline, CDR1 is LNHDA and CDR2 is SQIVND (reference sequence). CDR3 size: 15 residues. V was pared by 4 bases and J by 5 bases, with 9 bases of the junction left unmatched. CDR3 region: CASSTPGGVRETQYF. CDR3 in DNA: TGTGCCAGTAGTACCCCCGGGGGGGTTAGGGAGACCCAGTACTTC.

The V and J genes are TRBV27 and TRBJ1-5; no definite D call. Per germline, CDR1 MNHEY and CDR2 SMNVEV (reference sequence). V was pared by 0 bases and J by 4 bases, with 4 bases between. The CDR3 runs 13 residues. DNA of the CDR3: TGTGCCAGCAGTTTATCGAGGAATCAGCCCCAGCATTTT. This codes for CASSLSRNQPQHF.

DNA of the CDR3: TGCGCCAGCAGCGTGACAGGGACGAACACTGAAGCTTTCTTT. Protein sequence: CASSVTGTNTEAFF. The chain is built from TRBV10-2 and TRBJ1-1; 7 positions agree with TRBD1. Germline-derived CDR1 and CDR2 are WSHSY and SAAADI. The CDR3 spans 14 residues. J lost 1 base, V lost 6 bases, and 5 bases had no gene match.

This chain connects TRBV7-6 to TRBJ2-4; TRBD1 matches 10 bases. J lost 6 bases, V lost 6 bases, and 8 bases had no gene match. Germline assignment: CDR1 SGHVS and CDR2 FNYEAQ. This CDR3 contains 15 residues. CDR3 sequence (DNA): TGTGCCAGCAGTCCGAGGGGGACAGGGGCAAACATTCAGTACTTC. It encodes CASSPRGTGANIQYF.

The V call is TRBV24-1, the J call TRBJ2-2, with 12 nucleotides matching TRBD2. Germline V gives CDR1 KGHDR, CDR2 SFDVKD. The junction had 5 bases not matched to a gene; V was cut back by 4 bases and J by 6 bases. The CDR3 contains 16 residues. The DNA of the CDR3 is TGTGCCACCAGTGACCTACTAGCGGGAGGATCCGGGGAGCTGTTTTTT. This translates into CATSDLLAGGSGELFF.

The J gene is TRBJ1-6, the V gene TRBV11-3; D call uncertain. The length of the CDR3 is 15 residues. With 1 base removed from V and 7 bases from J, the gap between germline ends came to 11 bases. Germline CDR1 SGHNT, CDR2 YENEEA. In DNA, the CDR3 is TGTGCCAGCAGCTTAGCAGAGACTCAGAATTCACCCCTCCACTTT. Translating it yields CASSLAETQNSPLHF. Complete variable domain (other parts from reference TRBV11-3 and TRBJ1-6): EAGVVQSPRYKIIEKKQPVAFWCNPISGHNTLYWYLQNLGQGPELLIRYENEEAVDDSQLPKDRFSAERLKGVDSTLKIQPAELGDSAVYLCASSLAETQNSPLHFGNGTRLTVT.

This clone was detected a few times. This chain connects TRBV11-2 to TRBJ2-3, with 7 nucleotides matching TRBD2. V shed 5 bases and J 8 bases; nucleotides not matched to a gene: 16. Germline CDR1 and CDR2: SGHAT and FQNNGV. The CDR3 length is 16 residues. The CDR3 nucleotides read TGTGCCAGCAGCCTCGGGGCGGGAGTAGGGTCGGGTACGCAGTATTTT. Its translation is CASSLGAGVGSGTQYF.

The chain employs TRBV7-8 and TRBJ1-1; no firm D call. The length of the CDR3 is 14 residues. Germline V lookup: CDR1 SGHVS, CDR2 FQNEAQ. The V gene lost 6 bases and the J gene lost 7 bases, with 18 bases spanning the gap. The CDR3 spells CASRASPGDYEAFF. The CDR3 DNA sequence: TGTGCCAGCAGGGCTTCACCAGGAGACTATGAAGCTTTCTTT.

This clone was detected only once. The J gene is TRBJ2-1, the V gene TRBV7-3, with D possibly being TRBD2 (6 bases). The CDR3 loop spans 15 amino acids. Germline lookup yields CDR1 SGHTA and CDR2 FQGTGA. Trimming removed 5 bases at V and 6 bases at J, with 17 bases between. CDR3 bases: TGTGCCAGCAGCCCGATGGCGGAGGGGTTCAATGAGCAGTTCTTC. It codes for CASSPMAEGFNEQFF.

V and J are TRBV24-1 and TRBJ2-2; tentatively, D is TRBD2 (8 bases). The CDR3 extends over 17 amino acids. Per the germline V gene, CDR1 is KGHDR and CDR2 is SFDVKD. Trimming stripped 3 bases from V and 1 base from J, with 14 bases between. The CDR3 here is CATSDPGRGQNTGELFF. CDR3 DNA sequence: TGTGCCACCAGTGATCCCGGGAGGGGGCAGAACACCGGGGAGCTGTTTTTT.

This chain uses TRBV4-3 with TRBJ2-3; no reliable D call. Germline V lookup: CDR1 LGHNA, CDR2 YSLEER. The CDR3 contains 18 residues. The V end lost 1 base, the J end lost 1 base, and 18 bases lay between the germline ends. CDR3 DNA sequence: TGCGCCAGCAGCCAAGTTCAGTCTAGAACGTCGGGCACAGATACGCAGTATTTT. The encoded protein is CASSQVQSRTSGTDTQYF.

V usage is TRBV3-1 (or the pseudogene TRBV3-2) and J usage is TRBJ2-3, with TRBD2 matching 9 bases. Germline assignment: CDR1 LGHDT and CDR2 YNNKEL (reference sequence). The J segment lost 2 bases and the V segment lost 4 bases, leaving 4 bases of the junction unmatched. The CDR3 is made up of 15 amino acids. The CDR3 loop is CASSLVAGDTDTQYF. The CDR3 nucleotides read TGTGCCAGCAGCCTCGTAGCGGGGGACACAGATACGCAGTATTTT.

The V gene is TRBV10-3, the J gene TRBJ1-5, with 8 bases fitting TRBD1. CDR3 length: 13 residues. Trimming removed 10 bases from V and 4 bases from J; junction bases left unmatched: 6. CDR1 ENHRY and CDR2 SYGVKD come from the germline V gene. The CDR3 region is CARSQGENQPQHF. Written as DNA, the CDR3 is TGTGCCAGGTCACAGGGGGAGAATCAGCCCCAGCATTTT.

The rearrangement links TRBV15 to TRBJ2-1; 11 bases align to TRBD1. Germline-derived CDR1 and CDR2 are LNHNV and YYDKDF (reference sequence). V shed 3 bases, J shed 4 bases, and the junction held 8 bases outside the gene matches. The CDR3 is 17 amino acids. The CDR3 sequence: CATSRHTGTGGYNEQFF. CDR3 nucleotides: TGTGCCACCAGCAGGCACACCGGGACAGGGGGATACAATGAGCAGTTCTTC.

The J gene is TRBJ2-4, the V gene TRBV6-5; 9 bases fit TRBD1. CDR1 is MNHEY, CDR2 SVGAGI, per germline. Germline trimming cut 2 bases from V and 9 bases from J; bases unmatched to any gene: 5. CDR3 length equals 14 residues. The CDR3 DNA follows: TGTGCCAGCAGTTACACCGGGACAGGGAGCATTCAGTACTTC. As protein: CASSYTGTGSIQYF.

Worth noting for this clone: One end of the junction is discordant with germline, which a read error may explain. Additional DNA sequences in this sample encode the identical CDR3. The gene calls are TRBV7-3 and TRBJ2-5; 10 nucleotides agree with TRBD1. The CDR3 loop spans 19 amino acids. The germline V gene encodes CDR1 SGHTA and CDR2 FQGTGA. The CDR3 bases are TGTGCCAGCAGCTTAATACCCTCTCCGGGACAGGGGCGTCGGGAGACCCAATACTTC. Translation gives CASSLIPSPGQGRRETQYF.

The chain recombines TRBV7-9 with TRBJ1-4, with D unresolved. V gave up 3 bases and J gave up 3 bases, with 8 bases separating them. CDR1 SEHNR and CDR2 FQNEAQ come from the germline V gene (reference sequence). The CDR3 has 14 residues. CDR3 loop: CASSLEGSNEKLFF. The DNA for the CDR3 is TGTGCCAGCAGCTTGGAGGGATCTAATGAAAAACTGTTTTTT. The full variable domain, completed using reference TRBV7-9 and TRBJ1-4, is DTGVSQNPRHKITKRGQNVTFRCDPISEHNRLYWYRQTLGQGPEFLTYFQNEAQLEKSRLLSDRFSAERPKGSFSTLEIQRTEQGDSAMYLCASSLEGSNEKLFFGSGTQLSVL.

The V gene is TRBV28, the J gene TRBJ2-7; 9 bases fit TRBD1. Germline CDR1 is MDHEN and CDR2 is SYDVKM. V was pared by 10 bases and J by 5 bases, with 9 bases of the junction left unmatched. This CDR3 spans 13 amino acids. CDR3 amino acids: CANCVGDRDEQYF. The CDR3 region has the DNA TGTGCCAACTGTGTGGGGGACAGGGACGAGCAGTACTTC.

The rearrangement joins TRBV28 to TRBJ1-2; maybe TRBD1 (5 bases). Germline V lookup: CDR1 MDHEN, CDR2 SYDVKM. V dropped 7 bases and J dropped 2 bases, with 17 bases sitting between them. This CDR3 contains 15 residues. The CDR3 sequence is CASTAPGRGNYGYTF. The CDR3 DNA reads as TGTGCCAGCACTGCCCCAGGGCGGGGGAACTATGGCTACACCTTC.

This chain uses TRBV9 with TRBJ2-3; D is perhaps TRBD1 (6 bases). The CDR3 loop spans 16 amino acids. Looked up from germline, CDR1 is SGDLS and CDR2 is YYNGEE. Trimming left V 0 bases short and J 4 bases short, with 15 bases between. The CDR3 nucleotides read TGTGCCAGCAGCGTAGGGACGTCAGGGGCCCCAGATACGCAGTATTTT. Encoded protein: CASSVGTSGAPDTQYF. The full variable domain, rest sourced from reference TRBV9 and TRBJ2-3, is DSGVTQTPKHLITATGQRVTLRCSPRSGDLSVYWYQQSLDQGLQFLIQYYNGEERAKGNILERFSAQQFPDLHSELNLSSLELGDSALYFCASSVGTSGAPDTQYFGPGTRLTVL.

The chain recombines TRBV18 with TRBJ1-1; D may be TRBD1 (6 bases). Trimming took off 1 base at V and 1 base at J, with 10 bases between the two ends. Germline V gene sequence: CDR1 KGHSH, CDR2 LQKENI. CDR3 size: 15 residues. CDR3 DNA: TGTGCCAGCTCACCACTCCAGGGGCCGAACACTGAAGCTTTCTTT. It translates to CASSPLQGPNTEAFF. The full variable domain, with the rest looked up from reference TRBV18 and TRBJ1-1, is NAGVMQNPRHLVRRRGQEARLRCSPMKGHSHVYWYRQLPEEGLKFMVYLQKENIIDESGMPKERFSAEFPKEGPSILRIQQVVRGDSAAYFCASSPLQGPNTEAFFGQGTRLTVV.